This TCR beta chain is drawn from a study of blood T cells in healthy people across ages. The CDR3 loop spans 11 amino acids. V lost 6 bases, J lost 6 bases, and 5 bases lay in between. Germline V CDR1 and CDR2: LNHNV, YYDKDF (reference sequence). As concerns this clonotype: Its target is not known.

The use of a sample-barcoded 5' primer and a J-beta primer mix characterized a second PCR of about 7 to 12 cycles. From the 5' RACE reads, TCRdb called clonotypes with MiXCR, one entry per CDR3 protein. The table records 1.5 million or so distinct CDR3 sequences, around two fifths of them present only once. Per-sample yields of isolated PBMCs were at least 6 million. Extraction of total RNA produced a minimum of 5 micrograms from each sample. Whole-study findings and limits: Per million T cells, the diversity of TCR beta decreased roughly linearly as age advanced.

The sample comprised blood. The TCR originated in a young woman in good health. The chain is built from TRBV15 and TRBJ2-2; D is ambiguous. The CDR3 DNA sequence: TGTGCCACCAGAGGCCCCGGGGAGCTGTTTTTT. It codes for CATRGPGELFF.